This record looks at one T cell receptor beta chain sequence and its context. No antigen is known for it. The data belong to a study of shared clonotypes between healthy human individuals. Partitioning of CD4+ cells yielded a CD45RA+ naive subset and a CD45RA-negative memory subset. General study findings and limits: What naive subsets generally showed was a larger estimated richness than memory subsets showed. Clonotype sharing among donors was thought likely to change with sequencing depth.

Assay execution took place at the deep level. Some clones are missing from TCRdb's copy, which holds only in-frame ones; the method was immunoSEQ multiplex PCR. The table shows 170,000 or so clones, with 65% to 80% occurring only once. This receptor was taken from a man aged 25-45 years in good health. The sequencing input was memory CD4+ T cells sorted from blood. The subset was: CD45RA-negative fraction.

The CDR3 DNA reads TGTGCCAGCAGAAGGATGGTGGAGGTTAGCAATCAGCCCCAGCATTTT. Residues: CASRRMVEVSNQPQHF. V gene TRBV2 combines with J gene TRBJ1-5, with unresolved D. This CDR3 contains 16 residues. CDR1 and CDR2 from the germline V gene are SNHLY and FYNNEI. The V end was cut by 6 bases, the J end by 0 bases, with 15 bases between. Drawing the rest from reference TRBV2 and TRBJ1-5, the complete variable domain is EPEVTQTPSHQVTQMGQEVILRCVPISNHLYFYWYRQILGQKVEFLVSFYNNEISEKSEIFDDQFSVERPDGSNFTLKIRSTKLEDSAMYFCASRRMVEVSNQPQHFGDGTRLSIL.